One and the same sample provided the 6 T cell receptor beta chains below, sequenced in a study of shared T cell receptors in the human thymus. Measured with immunoSEQ multiplex PCR; TCRdb has only the in-frame clones, and not every one. The sample lists about 380,000 clones; around 93% were seen once. Sequenced sample: thymocytes. The receptors stem from a human donor.

This sequence joins TRBV28 and TRBJ2-7; D is possibly TRBD2 (6 bases). V was clipped by 8 bases and J by 7 bases, with 15 bases between them. The CDR3 is 12 amino acids. Germline V CDR1 and CDR2: MDHEN, SYDVKM. The CDR3 coding sequence is TGTGCCAGCGGACCCGGGCGGGAAGAGCAGTACTTC. Translation: CASGPGREEQYF.

The rearrangement joins TRBV11-3 to TRBJ2-1; D is ambiguous. Germline V gene lookup returns CDR1 SGHNT and CDR2 YENEEA. The CDR3 spans 16 residues. The V end lost 2 bases, the J end lost 7 bases, and 18 bases lay between the germline ends. The CDR3 DNA reads TGTGCCAGCAGCTTATTGGGCAGCCCACCTATTAATGAGCAGTTCTTC. It codes for CASSLLGSPPINEQFF. Drawing the rest from reference TRBV11-3 and TRBJ2-1, the complete variable domain is EAGVVQSPRYKIIEKKQPVAFWCNPISGHNTLYWYLQNLGQGPELLIRYENEEAVDDSQLPKDRFSAERLKGVDSTLKIQPAELGDSAVYLCASSLLGSPPINEQFFGPGTRLTVL.

This sequence joins TRBV7-8 and TRBJ2-5; possibly TRBD1 or TRBD2 for D (5 bases each). The germline CDR1 and CDR2 sequences are SGHVS and FQNEAQ. Trimming left V 2 bases short and J 3 bases short, with 13 bases between. This CDR3 region has 15 residues. The CDR3 DNA is TGTGCCAGCAGCTTACGCTTTGGGGGAGAAGAGACCCAGTACTTC. Translating gives CASSLRFGGEETQYF.

This chain uses TRBV9 with TRBJ1-5; maybe TRBD1 (5 bases). Trimming removed 0 bases from V and 6 bases from J, with 22 bases in between. The length of the CDR3 is 18 residues. Germline CDR1 is SGDLS and CDR2 is YYNGEE. CDR3 region: CASSVVCPDTLPRQPQHF. CDR3 bases: TGTGCCAGCAGCGTAGTTTGCCCGGACACACTACCGCGTCAGCCCCAGCATTTT.

The rearrangement uses TRBV11-2 and TRBJ2-1, with D possibly TRBD2 on 5 matching bases. The CDR3 runs 16 residues. Trimming took off 4 bases at V and 3 bases at J, with 16 bases between the two ends. The V gene's germline CDR1 is SGHAT and CDR2 FQNNGV. The CDR3 here is CASSSRASRIYNEQFF. Here the CDR3 DNA reads TGTGCCAGCAGCTCCCGGGCTAGCAGAATCTACAATGAGCAGTTCTTC.

In this sample, this clone turned up once. The chain has TRBV5-1 and TRBJ2-1; 8 bases are a match to TRBD2. Germline loops: CDR1 SGHRS, CDR2 YFSETQ. The junction had 3 bases not matched to a gene; V was cut back by 4 bases and J by 3 bases. The CDR3 runs 14 residues. The CDR3 nucleotides read TGCGCCAGCAGCGGTAGCGGGATCTACAATGAGCAGTTCTTC. Protein product: CASSGSGIYNEQFF.